A single sample gave rise to the 32 T cell receptor beta chains below, sequenced in a study of OX40 agonist ivuxolimab in advanced cancers. The data were produced by immunoSEQ multiplex PCR, yet TCRdb's version contains in-frame clones alone and is incomplete. This table has approximately 73,000 clones, about 88% appearing once. Sequenced here: CD4+ or CD8+ T cells sorted from blood, sampled in a trial of the OX40 agonist ivuxolimab. The receptors were gathered from an adult with an advanced solid tumor such as melanoma, head and neck, liver or kidney cancer.

This chain joins TRBV1 and TRBJ2-7; TRBD2 was called by the table and not checked on the DNA. TRBV1 is labeled a pseudogene. This CDR3 has 13 residues. The CDR3 protein is CTSSSRRDYEQYF. CDR3 nucleotides: TGCACCAGCAGCTCAAGGCGGGATTACGAGCAGTACTTC.

This chain uses TRBV11-2 with TRBJ2-7; TRBD2 might be the D (6 bases). Deletions cut 5 bases from V and 5 bases from J, with 13 bases between. Germline lookup yields CDR1 SGHAT and CDR2 FQNNGV. The CDR3 runs to 13 residues. The CDR3 is CASSPSTSNEQYF. The CDR3 nucleotides are TGTGCCAGCAGCCCTTCTACTAGCAACGAGCAGTACTTC.

V gene TRBV11-2 combines with J gene TRBJ2-7; D gene unclear. The germline gives CDR1 SGHAT, CDR2 FQNNGV. This CDR3 comprises 14 residues. Trimming removed 1 base at V and 4 bases at J, with 11 bases between. The CDR3, as DNA: TGTGCCAGCAGCTTAGTAGCTAGTAGATACGAGCAGTACTTC. Its protein product is CASSLVASRYEQYF.

This rearrangement joins TRBV19 to TRBJ2-5; 12 nucleotides align to TRBD2. The V gene end was trimmed by 5 bases and the J gene end by 4 bases; junction bases not matched to a gene: 8. Looked up from germline, CDR1 is LNHDA and CDR2 is SQIVND (reference sequence). This CDR3 has 16 residues. The CDR3: CASSERGLAGRETQYF. In nucleotides, the CDR3 is TGTGCCAGTAGTGAACGAGGACTAGCGGGAAGAGAGACCCAGTACTTC.

The chain employs TRBV20-1 and TRBJ1-1; unclear D gene. This CDR3 has 11 residues. V lost 4 bases, J lost 3 bases, and 6 bases lay in between. Germline CDR1 reads DFQATT; CDR2 reads SNEGSKA (reference sequence). CDR3 DNA sequence: TGCAGTGCTAAAGGTGACACTGAAGCTTTCTTT. This encodes CSAKGDTEAFF.

The V and J genes are TRBV13 and TRBJ2-3; 7 positions agree with TRBD2. Germline V gene data show CDR1 as PRHDT and CDR2 as FYEKMQ (reference sequence). This CDR3 is 16 amino acids long. Trimming at V came to 4 bases and at J to 1 base, leaving 8 bases not matched to a gene. In DNA form, the CDR3 reads TGTGCCAGCAGCTCAAGGCGGGAGCTGGGCACAGATACGCAGTATTTT. It codes for CASSSRRELGTDTQYF.

The rearrangement joins TRBV10-3 to TRBJ1-2; 9 bases map to TRBD1. V trimming: 4 bases; J trimming: 4 bases; junction bases outside the gene matches: 7. Germline CDR1 ENHRY, CDR2 SYGVKD. This CDR3 spans 15 amino acids. This CDR3 reads CAISGDRDFGYGYTF. The CDR3 DNA sequence: TGTGCCATCAGTGGGGACAGGGATTTTGGCTATGGCTACACCTTC.

This chain joins TRBV5-1 and TRBJ2-1, with D hard to call. Germline-derived CDR1 and CDR2 are SGHRS and YFSETQ. Trimming cost V 3 bases and J 7 bases, with 5 bases left between them. The CDR3 contains 11 residues. The chain's CDR3 is CASSSRNEQFF. The CDR3 coding sequence is TGCGCCAGCAGCTCTAGAAATGAGCAGTTCTTC.

Here the CDR3 reads CASSMGLDYNEQFF. CDR3 coding DNA: TGTGCCAGCAGCATGGGACTAGATTACAATGAGCAGTTCTTC. The genes are TRBV4-2 and TRBJ2-1, with 8 bases identical to TRBD2. J lost 4 bases, V lost 5 bases, and 4 bases had no gene match. Germline CDR1 and CDR2: LGHNA and YNFKEQ. CDR3 size: 14 residues.

The V call is TRBV18, the J call TRBJ2-7; 13 nucleotides agree with TRBD2. This CDR3 has 14 residues. Germline CDR1 KGHSH, CDR2 LQKENI. After removal of 4 bases from V and 7 bases from J, the junction contained 4 bases not matched to a gene. Here the CDR3 DNA reads TGTGCCAGCTCACGGACTAGCGGGAGCTGGGAGCAGTACTTC. Amino acids: CASSRTSGSWEQYF.

The rearrangement uses TRBV27 and TRBJ1-1, with D perhaps matching TRBD1 (5 bases). CDR3 length equals 17 residues. Germline CDR1 and CDR2: MNHEY and SMNVEV (reference sequence). The V end was cut by 4 bases, the J end by 4 bases, with 22 bases between. CDR3 residues: CASSSAGEGDGGTEAFF. The CDR3 bases are TGTGCCAGCAGTTCGGCGGGAGAAGGGGATGGAGGCACTGAAGCTTTCTTT.

This chain uses TRBV13 with TRBJ2-7, with D possibly called TRBD1 or TRBD2 (5 bases each). The CDR3 consists of 13 residues. Trimming removed 5 bases from V and 1 base from J, with 9 bases in between. Per germline, CDR1 PRHDT and CDR2 FYEKMQ (reference sequence). This CDR3 reads CASSTEGSYEQYF. Written as DNA, the CDR3 is TGTGCCAGCAGCACCGAGGGGTCCTACGAGCAGTACTTC.

The chain combines TRBV12-5 with TRBJ1-5; 7 bases are a match to TRBD1. The V gene's germline CDR1 is LGHNT and CDR2 FRNRAP. The CDR3 extends over 18 amino acids. The ends lost 0 bases at V and 0 bases at J; junction bases unmatched: 8. The CDR3 nucleotides are TGTGCTAGTGGTTTGGTACTGGGGACAGACTATAGCAATCAGCCCCAGCATTTT. As protein: CASGLVLGTDYSNQPQHF.

The chain employs TRBV5-1 and TRBJ2-6; D ambiguous. The V gene lost 2 bases and the J gene lost 0 bases, with 3 bases spanning the gap. The CDR3 runs to 14 residues. Germline V CDR1 and CDR2: SGHRS, YFSETQ. In nucleotides, the CDR3 is TGCGCCAGCAGCTTCCGCTCTGGGGCCAACGTCCTGACTTTC. Protein product: CASSFRSGANVLTF.

Remarks on this clone: This CDR3 is also generated by other DNA sequences in the sample. The rearrangement joins TRBV28 to TRBJ2-7; D is undetermined. The CDR3 spans 11 residues. Looked up from germline, CDR1 is MDHEN and CDR2 is SYDVKM. V lost 2 bases and J lost 3, with 2 bases in between. Written as DNA, the CDR3 is TGTGCCAGCAGTTTAGGCTACGAGCAGTACTTC. Protein sequence: CASSLGYEQYF.

The V call is TRBV29-1, the J call TRBJ1-1; D unresolved. Germline-derived CDR1 and CDR2 are SQVTM and ANQGSEA. Trimming shortened V by 3 bases and J by 4 bases, and 9 bases separated the two germline ends. This CDR3 has 12 amino acids. CDR3: CSVEGRSTEAFF. CDR3 bases: TGCAGCGTTGAGGGCAGGTCCACTGAAGCTTTCTTT.

A single count supports this clone. The genes are TRBV21-1 and TRBJ2-5; TRBD2 is the table's D call, not checked against the DNA. TRBV21-1 is listed as a pseudogene. This CDR3 contains 16 residues. The CDR3: CASSKVFPSGQETQYF. The CDR3 DNA sequence: TGTGCCAGCAGCAAAGTATTTCCTAGCGGGCAAGAGACCCAGTACTTC.

The gene calls are TRBV7-2 and TRBJ2-1, with D possibly being TRBD1 (6 bases). This CDR3 region has 13 residues. Germline V gene sequence: CDR1 SGHTA, CDR2 FQGNSA. Between the trimmed V and J ends, which lost 1 base and 7 bases, there was a span of 8 bases. CDR3 in DNA: TGTGCCAGCAGCTTAGAAGGGACAAATGAGCAGTTCTTC. This translates into CASSLEGTNEQFF.

The CDR3 here is CASSWLAGADEQYF. The CDR3 bases are TGTGCCAGCAGCTGGTTAGCGGGAGCCGACGAGCAGTACTTC. V and J are TRBV7-6 and TRBJ2-7, with TRBD2 matching 9 bases. The CDR3 is 14 amino acids. The V gene end was trimmed by 4 bases and the J gene end by 5 bases; junction bases not matched to a gene: 6. CDR1 and CDR2 (germline): SGHVS, FNYEAQ.

The chain links TRBV5-4 to TRBJ1-1, with D unresolved. Trimming pared 2 bases from V and 4 bases from J, leaving 9 bases between. There are 13 residues in the CDR3. Germline loops: CDR1 SGHNT, CDR2 YYREEE (reference sequence). CDR3 in DNA: TGTGCCAGCAGCTTCTTAGAAGGCACTGAAGCTTTCTTT. Its translation is CASSFLEGTEAFF.

This clone appeared a single time. The chain employs TRBV4-1 and TRBJ2-1, with D possibly TRBD2 on 5 matching bases. This CDR3 has 17 amino acids. The germline CDR1 and CDR2 sequences are MGHRA and YSYEKL. Trimming pared 4 bases from V and 0 bases from J, leaving 16 bases between. CDR3 protein: CASSPRVAPSSYNEQFF. The CDR3 DNA follows: TGCGCCAGCAGCCCCCGGGTAGCGCCTAGCTCCTACAATGAGCAGTTCTTC.

The chain has TRBV6-5 and TRBJ2-3, with 7 nucleotides matching TRBD1. The CDR3 extends over 13 amino acids. Germline assignment: CDR1 MNHEY and CDR2 SVGAGI. V lost 7 bases to trimming and J lost 3 bases; unmatched junction nucleotides: 4. CDR3 DNA: TGTGCCAGCAAGAGGGGGCAGACAGATACGCAGTATTTT. Translation gives CASKRGQTDTQYF.

The chain has TRBV5-1 and TRBJ2-7, with D possibly being TRBD1 (5 bases). The CDR3 spans 14 residues. CDR1 is SGHRS and CDR2 is YFSETQ in the germline V gene. Trimming removed 3 bases from V and 3 bases from J, with 13 bases in between. The chain's CDR3 is CASSSGYNYYEQYF. The CDR3 region has the DNA TGCGCCAGCAGCTCAGGGTATAACTACTACGAGCAGTACTTC. Supplemented by reference TRBV5-1 and TRBJ2-7, the full variable domain reads KAGVTQTPRYLIKTRGQQVTLSCSPISGHRSVSWYQQTPGQGLQFLFEYFSETQRNKGNFPGRFSGRQFSNSRSEMNVSTLELGDSALYLCASSSGYNYYEQYFGPGTRLTVT.

The rearrangement uses TRBV27 and TRBJ2-1; weak D call: TRBD1 (5 bases). The CDR3 consists of 14 residues. Germline values: CDR1 MNHEY, CDR2 SMNVEV (reference sequence). Trimming shortened V by 7 bases and J by 2 bases, and 12 bases separated the two germline ends. The CDR3 protein is CASKDAGPYNEQFF. In DNA, the CDR3 is TGTGCCAGCAAGGATGCAGGGCCCTACAATGAGCAGTTCTTC.

V and J are TRBV27 and TRBJ1-1; D may be TRBD1 (6 bases). The CDR3 contains 16 residues. Per germline, CDR1 MNHEY and CDR2 SMNVEV (reference sequence). Trimming removed 1 base at V and 0 bases at J, with 12 bases between. The CDR3 sequence is CASSLYPGAVNTEAFF. CDR3 in DNA: TGTGCCAGCAGTTTATACCCAGGGGCGGTGAACACTGAAGCTTTCTTT.

On this clone: The sample carries other DNA sequences with the same CDR3. This chain joins TRBV5-1 and TRBJ2-7; D unclear. Germline loops: CDR1 SGHRS, CDR2 YFSETQ. The CDR3 is 12 amino acids. Trimming stripped 0 bases from V and 3 bases from J, with 4 bases between. CDR3 nucleotide sequence: TGCGCCAGCAGCTTGGGGGGCTACGAGCAGTACTTC. Its translation is CASSLGGYEQYF.

As regards this clone: One end of the junction varies from germline; a read error may be responsible. The chain employs TRBV29-1 and TRBJ2-3; D assignment may be TRBD1 or TRBD2 (5 bases each). Germline V gene sequence: CDR1 SQVTM, CDR2 ANQGSEA. The CDR3 loop spans 11 amino acids. CDR3 nucleotides: TGCAGCGTTGAAGAATCGTTGGGGGTTATATTT. Translation: CSVEESLGVIF.

This clone has only one observation. The chain has TRBV19 and TRBJ2-5; 9 bases align to TRBD2. CDR3 length: 14 amino acids. V dropped 2 bases and J dropped 5; count of bases not matched to a gene: 3. Germline CDR1 is LNHDA and CDR2 is SQIVND (reference sequence). CDR3 nucleotide sequence: TGTGCCAGTAGTATATTTGCGGGGGGGGAGACCCAGTACTTC. Translated, it gives CASSIFAGGETQYF.

The chain combines TRBV4-1 with TRBJ2-7; 10 positions agree with TRBD1. The CDR3 is made up of 16 amino acids. Germline V gives CDR1 MGHRA, CDR2 YSYEKL. The trim removed 1 base at V and 2 bases at J, leaving 5 bases unmatched. DNA of the CDR3: TGCGCCAGCAGCCAAGGGATGGACAGGGGGACCTACGAGCAGTACTTC. Its protein product is CASSQGMDRGTYEQYF.

The gene calls are TRBV7-8 and TRBJ2-1; 7 bases line up with TRBD2. Germline CDR1 reads SGHVS; CDR2 reads FQNEAQ. J gave up 0 bases and V 5 bases, and 13 bases lay outside the gene matches. The CDR3 consists of 18 residues. This CDR3 reads CASSPYALAISSYNEQFF. In DNA, the CDR3 is TGTGCCAGCAGCCCATATGCACTAGCGATAAGCTCCTACAATGAGCAGTTCTTC. Filled out from reference TRBV7-8 and TRBJ2-1, the complete variable domain reads GAGVSQSPRYKVAKRGQDVALRCDPISGHVSLFWYQQALGQGPEFLTYFQNEAQLDKSGLPSDRFFAERPEGSVSTLKIQRTQQEDSAVYLCASSPYALAISSYNEQFFGPGTRLTVL.

The chain employs TRBV10-1 and TRBJ2-2, with 12 positions matching TRBD2. V gave up 5 bases and J gave up 1 base; unmatched junction bases: 5. The CDR3 has 17 residues. Germline V gene data show CDR1 as WNHNN and CDR2 as SYGVQD (reference sequence). The CDR3 bases are TGCGCCAGCAGTTCTAAACTAGCGGGGGGGAACACCGGGGAGCTGTTTTTT. It yields the protein CASSSKLAGGNTGELFF.

In this sample, this clone turned up once. The sample holds other DNA sequences that translate to the same CDR3. The rearrangement links TRBV4-1 to TRBJ1-1; unclear D gene. CDR3 length: 13 amino acids. The germline V and J ends were trimmed by 1 base and 0 bases, with 3 bases remaining between them. CDR1 MGHRA and CDR2 YSYEKL come from the germline V gene. CDR3: CASSQGMNTEAFF. The DNA of the CDR3 is TGCGCCAGCAGCCAAGGAATGAACACTGAAGCTTTCTTT.